The rows below give T cell receptor beta chains drawn from one sample of a study of identical twins. MiXCR was run by TCRdb on the 5' RACE reads, yielding one entry per CDR3 protein. The sample has 300,000 to 400,000 distinct CDR3 sequences; about 12% are singletons. This sample also appeared in a second study, on yellow fever vaccine responses in identical twins.

The material sequenced was CD8+ T cells sorted from blood. The source of these receptors is a woman in her late teens or twenties in good health. The CDR3 runs from the conserved cysteine through the conserved F or W. Fields, in order: CDR3 protein, clone size, V gene, J gene. Part of the rows lack a size; the others show once, few, many or a class for expanded clones.

CDR3aa: CASSLHRDGTEQFF
abundance: .
v_gene: TRBV11-3
j_gene: TRBJ2-1

CDR3aa: CATSDWTRGNKGFFTEAFF
abundance: .
v_gene: TRBV24-1
j_gene: TRBJ1-1

CDR3aa: CASSFGSGANVLTF
abundance: many
v_gene: TRBV5-6
j_gene: TRBJ2-6

CDR3aa: CASSRRWGYYGYTF
abundance: .
v_gene: TRBV7-9
j_gene: TRBJ1-2

CDR3aa: CASSGLAGGDNEQFF
abundance: few
v_gene: TRBV2
j_gene: TRBJ2-1

CDR3aa: CASVSFEEQFF
abundance: many
v_gene: TRBV12-3/TRBV12-4
j_gene: TRBJ2-1

CDR3aa: CASSSPSTNYGYTF
abundance: .
v_gene: TRBV28
j_gene: TRBJ1-2

CDR3aa: CASIAGGFGQYNEQFF
abundance: many
v_gene: TRBV12-3/TRBV12-4
j_gene: TRBJ2-1

CDR3aa: CASSPDRVQPYEQYF
abundance: .
v_gene: TRBV27
j_gene: TRBJ2-7

CDR3aa: CASSRGPGTEAFF
abundance: .
v_gene: TRBV7-9
j_gene: TRBJ1-1

CDR3aa: CATYRVNTGELFF
abundance: few
v_gene: TRBV2
j_gene: TRBJ2-2

CDR3aa: CASSLSSGHKTYEQYF
abundance: many
v_gene: TRBV27
j_gene: TRBJ2-7

CDR3aa: CASSQDRGEVVAVQETQYF
abundance: few
v_gene: TRBV14
j_gene: TRBJ2-5

CDR3aa: CASSTRLAGKDTQYF
abundance: .
v_gene: TRBV13
j_gene: TRBJ2-3

CDR3aa: CASRRTLGDQPQHF
abundance: few
v_gene: TRBV27
j_gene: TRBJ1-5

CDR3aa: CASSSLDSNYGYTF
abundance: many
v_gene: TRBV12-3/TRBV12-4
j_gene: TRBJ1-2

CDR3aa: CASSLVVKGDQYF
abundance: .
v_gene: TRBV5-1
j_gene: TRBJ2-5

CDR3aa: CSVELSRALAFF
abundance: .
v_gene: TRBV29-1
j_gene: TRBJ2-1

CDR3aa: CASSYSRYTEAFF
abundance: few
v_gene: TRBV12-3/TRBV12-4
j_gene: TRBJ1-1

CDR3aa: CASSSGQVAPLGEQYF
abundance: few
v_gene: TRBV5-1
j_gene: TRBJ2-7

CDR3aa: CASSQEGLGTEAFF
abundance: .
v_gene: TRBV13
j_gene: TRBJ1-1

CDR3aa: CASSLEDSAYNEQFF
abundance: .
v_gene: TRBV28
j_gene: TRBJ2-1

CDR3aa: CSARDLRGIVSRSTDTQYF
abundance: few
v_gene: TRBV20-1
j_gene: TRBJ2-3

CDR3aa: CASSPSSSSAEGTQYF
abundance: few
v_gene: TRBV7-7
j_gene: TRBJ2-5

CDR3aa: CASSSVHQGVGETQYF
abundance: few
v_gene: TRBV11-2
j_gene: TRBJ2-5

CDR3aa: CASSLLDGEETQYF
abundance: many
v_gene: TRBV3-1
j_gene: TRBJ2-5

CDR3aa: CASSGGWGSYEQYF
abundance: .
v_gene: TRBV5-6
j_gene: TRBJ2-7

CDR3aa: CASTLDRVNLFF
abundance: .
v_gene: TRBV7-3
j_gene: TRBJ2-1

CDR3aa: CASSITGELFF
abundance: few
v_gene: TRBV28
j_gene: TRBJ2-2

CDR3aa: CASKQGARDTEAFF
abundance: few
v_gene: TRBV10-2
j_gene: TRBJ1-1

CDR3aa: CSVESSSGYEQYF
abundance: many
v_gene: TRBV29-1
j_gene: TRBJ2-7

CDR3aa: CASSGPIAGGPLTKDTQYF
abundance: .
v_gene: TRBV7-8
j_gene: TRBJ2-3

CDR3aa: CATSTGRGSNEKLFF
abundance: .
v_gene: TRBV24-1
j_gene: TRBJ1-4